These 10 T cell receptor beta chains were sequenced from one sample in a study of T cell clones after liver transplantation. Some clones are missing from TCRdb's copy, which holds only in-frame ones; the method was immunoSEQ multiplex PCR. The sample consists of 60,000 or so clones, roughly three quarters of them appearing once. The source was CD4+ T cells from blood, collected at the 22-month timepoint. These TCRs come from a human patient who received a liver transplant. Some T cells may be supplied by the graft donor.

The rearrangement joins TRBV30 to TRBJ2-1, with D possibly matching TRBD2 (7 bases). CDR3 length equals 12 residues. Germline-derived CDR1 and CDR2 are GTSNPN and SVGIG (reference sequence). The CDR3 protein is CAEGGGYNEQFF. In DNA form, the CDR3 reads TGTGCTGAGGGGGGGGGTTACAATGAGCAGTTCTTC. Together with reference TRBV30 and TRBJ2-1, the CDR3 gives the full variable domain: SQTIHQWPATLVQPVGSPLSLECTVEGTSNPNLYWYRQAAGRGLQLLFYSVGIGQISSEVPQNLSASRPQDRQFILSSKKLLLSDSGFYLCAEGGGYNEQFFGPGTRLTVL.

The rearrangement uses TRBV7-2 and TRBJ1-1; D is unresolved. CDR1 is SGHTA and CDR2 is FQGNSA in the germline V gene. The V end lost 3 bases, the J end lost 5 bases, and 22 bases lay between the germline ends. This CDR3 comprises 17 residues. This chain's CDR3 is CASSFVGGQVRRTEAFF. CDR3 coding DNA: TGTGCCAGCAGCTTCGTTGGAGGGCAAGTGAGAAGAACTGAAGCTTTCTTT.

This chain uses TRBV2 with TRBJ1-6; D is perhaps TRBD1 (6 bases). V dropped 5 bases and J dropped 5 bases, with 16 bases sitting between them. The CDR3 has 16 residues. Germline V gene sequence: CDR1 SNHLY, CDR2 FYNNEI. Here the CDR3 reads CASSNLGHVNNSPLHF. The CDR3 coding sequence is TGTGCCAGCAGTAACCTGGGACATGTCAATAATTCACCCCTCCACTTT. Using reference TRBV2 and TRBJ1-6 for the parts outside the CDR3, the full variable domain is EPEVTQTPSHQVTQMGQEVILRCVPISNHLYFYWYRQILGQKVEFLVSFYNNEISEKSEIFDDQFSVERPDGSNFTLKIRSTKLEDSAMYFCASSNLGHVNNSPLHFGNGTRLTVT.

The chain has TRBV9 and TRBJ2-5; D may match TRBD1 or TRBD2 (5 bases each). V was trimmed by 4 bases and J by 5 bases, leaving 15 bases between them. CDR1 and CDR2 (germline): SGDLS, YYNGEE. The CDR3 spans 14 residues. CDR3 sequence reads: CASSPGTSRETQYF. CDR3 DNA sequence: TGTGCCAGCAGCCCCGGGACCAGTCGGGAGACCCAGTACTTC. Looking up the rest from reference TRBV9 and TRBJ2-5 gives the full variable domain: DSGVTQTPKHLITATGQRVTLRCSPRSGDLSVYWYQQSLDQGLQFLIQYYNGEERAKGNILERFSAQQFPDLHSELNLSSLELGDSALYFCASSPGTSRETQYFGPGTRLLVL.

The rearrangement links TRBV6-1 to TRBJ1-2; 8 bases agree with TRBD1. The CDR3 is 14 residues long. Trimming cost V 4 bases and J 7 bases; bases outside gene matches: 8. In germline, CDR1 is MNHNS, CDR2 SASEGT. As DNA, the CDR3 is TGTGCCAGCAGTGTCAGGGGACAGGCTCCTGGCTACACCTTC. It translates to CASSVRGQAPGYTF.

The chain employs TRBV6-6 and TRBJ2-7, with D perhaps TRBD1 (6 bases). Germline V gene lookup returns CDR1 MNHNY and CDR2 SVGAGI (reference sequence). The length of the CDR3 is 15 residues. Trimming pared 5 bases from V and 3 bases from J, leaving 17 bases between. CDR3 sequence reads: CASSTGTTYFYEQYF. CDR3 DNA sequence: TGTGCCAGCAGTACCGGGACAACCTATTTCTACGAGCAGTACTTC.

This clone was found once. A read error may account for a junction end that differs from germline. The chain uses TRBV7-7 and TRBJ2-1; D is possibly TRBD2 (5 bases). This CDR3 has 13 amino acids. Per germline, CDR1 SSHAT and CDR2 FNYEAQ (reference sequence). The CDR3 spells CASSSGRDNEQFF. The CDR3 DNA reads TGTGCTAGCAGTTCTGGGCGGGACAATGAGCAGTTCTTC.

This clone was seen only a few times. The chain employs TRBV11-3 and TRBJ2-7, with 7 bases matching TRBD2. CDR3 length: 14 amino acids. Unmatched junction bases numbered 4, after V lost 3 bases and J lost 2 bases. Germline assignment: CDR1 SGHNT and CDR2 YENEEA. The DNA for the CDR3 is TGTGCCAGCAGCTTGGGAGGGAGACCCTACGAGCAGTACTTC. Translating gives CASSLGGRPYEQYF.

V and J are TRBV9 and TRBJ1-5; D might be TRBD1 (5 bases). Per the germline V gene, CDR1 is SGDLS and CDR2 is YYNGEE. The length of the CDR3 is 15 residues. The V and J ends lost 2 bases and 0 bases respectively, with 9 bases between them. CDR3 protein: CASSVGGYSNQPQHF. Written as DNA, the CDR3 is TGTGCCAGCAGCGTGGGGGGATATAGCAATCAGCCCCAGCATTTT.

The V gene is TRBV6-5, the J gene TRBJ1-5; D may be TRBD1 (5 bases). V was trimmed by 6 bases and J by 5 bases, leaving 14 bases between them. Germline V gene lookup returns CDR1 MNHEY and CDR2 SVGAGI. The CDR3 contains 14 residues. The CDR3 region has the DNA TGTGCCAGCAGCCTCAAGGCGGGGGATCAGCCCCAGCATTTT. Protein product: CASSLKAGDQPQHF.